This T cell receptor (beta chain) was captured in a study of T cell responses to AZD1222 COVID-19 vaccine. Libraries were prepared by immunoSEQ multiplex PCR; TCRdb keeps only in-frame clonotypes and omits some of them. The sample yields 40,000 or so clones, approximately 80% seen once. This CDR3 has 13 residues. The germline V gene encodes CDR1 LNHDA and CDR2 SQIVND (reference sequence). The V end was cut by 7 bases, the J end by 1 base, with 10 bases between. Source: peripheral blood, taken 28 days after the second AZD1222 dose. This chain uses TRBV19 with TRBJ1-1; D is perhaps TRBD1 (5 bases). The receptor's source is an adult who received the AZD1222 COVID-19 vaccine. CDR3 sequence reads: CASIRGGNTEAFF. The CDR3 DNA is TGTGCCAGTATTCGGGGCGGGAACACTGAAGCTTTCTTT.